This entry lists 11 T cell receptor beta chains sequenced from one sample in a study of blood T cell repertoires in COVID-19. Here immunoSEQ multiplex PCR was the method, and the copy in TCRdb shows in-frame clones only, minus some. This sample has fewer than 150,000 clones, with about 84% found just once. What was sequenced was peripheral blood. These receptors were taken from a woman older than 75 in a cohort sampled during active or convalescent COVID-19.

V gene TRBV29-1 combines with J gene TRBJ2-2; D possibly corresponds to TRBD2 (6 bases). This CDR3 has 11 residues. The V and J ends lost 7 bases and 7 bases respectively, with 10 bases between them. Germline V gives CDR1 SQVTM, CDR2 ANQGSEA. In DNA, the CDR3 is TGCAGCGCTGGGCGGGGCGGGGAGCTGTTTTTT. As protein: CSAGRGGELFF.

The genes are TRBV30 and TRBJ2-2, with D possibly matching TRBD1 (5 bases). V lost 4 bases, J lost 4 bases, and 13 bases lay in between. Germline V gene data show CDR1 as GTSNPN and CDR2 as SVGIG (reference sequence). The CDR3 sequence is 14 residues long. The DNA of the CDR3 is TGTGCCTGGACCGCTAGGGGCGGCACCGGGGAGCTGTTTTTT. This codes for CAWTARGGTGELFF.

This clone was observed once. The chain combines TRBV18 with TRBJ1-4; maybe TRBD1 (6 bases). Per germline, CDR1 KGHSH and CDR2 LQKENI. CDR3 length equals 15 residues. V lost 8 bases to trimming and J lost 8 bases, with 21 bases between them. CDR3 in DNA: TGTGCCAGCGCCAGTAATCGGGGGGGCATCGAAAAACTGTTTTTT. Protein sequence: CASASNRGGIEKLFF.

Written as DNA, the CDR3 is TGTGCCAGCAGCTTATTAGTGACAGATACGCAGTATTTT. Amino acid sequence: CASSLLVTDTQYF. The chain couples TRBV7-2 to TRBJ2-3, with unresolved D. V was cut by 2 bases and J by 3 bases, with 6 bases left in between. Per germline, CDR1 SGHTA and CDR2 FQGNSA. The CDR3 has 13 amino acids.

The chain has TRBV5-6 and TRBJ2-6, with D unresolved. In germline, CDR1 is SGHDT, CDR2 YYEEEE. The CDR3 has 16 amino acids. V was cut by 4 bases and J by 1 base, with 12 bases left in between. The CDR3 nucleotides are TGTGCCAGCAGCCTGACTGAATCTTCTGGGGCCAACGTCCTGACTTTC. Encoded protein: CASSLTESSGANVLTF.

This clone was detected once. The CDR3 DNA follows: TGTGCCAGTAACAAACCGGGACAGGGTTTTCCCCTCCACTTT. The encoded protein is CASNKPGQGFPLHF. This sequence joins TRBV6-4 and TRBJ1-6; TRBD1 aligns across 9 bases. Looked up from germline, CDR1 is MRHNA and CDR2 is SNTAGT. Unmatched junction bases numbered 13, after V lost 9 bases and J lost 13 bases. The CDR3 covers 14 residues.

J is TRBJ2-2 and V is TRBV4-1, with TRBD1 matching 8 bases. Germline V CDR1 and CDR2: MGHRA, YSYEKL. V lost 2 bases and J lost 5; bases outside the gene matches: 13. This CDR3 has 18 residues. CDR3 coding DNA: TGCGCCAGCAGCCAATTAGTGCCGACAGGGGTGTTAACCGGGGAGCTGTTTTTT. Its protein product is CASSQLVPTGVLTGELFF.

This sequence joins TRBV6-2 or TRBV6-3 and TRBJ2-5; TRBD1 matches at 7 bases. This CDR3 region has 14 residues. Germline CDR1 reads MNHEY; CDR2 reads SVGEGT. V gave up 5 bases and J gave up 1 base; unmatched junction bases: 4. CDR3 DNA: TGTGCCAGCAGTACCAGGGACAGCCAAGAGACCCAGTACTTC. Protein: CASSTRDSQETQYF.

The chain is built from TRBV15 and TRBJ1-1, with D perhaps TRBD1 (5 bases). Trimming pared 6 bases from V and 6 bases from J, leaving 14 bases between. The CDR3 contains 13 residues. Germline V gene data show CDR1 as LNHNV and CDR2 as YYDKDF (reference sequence). CDR3 DNA sequence: TGTGCCACCAGACGCCAGGGTAGGGCTGAAGCTTTCTTT. Its protein product is CATRRQGRAEAFF.

The chain links TRBV2 to TRBJ1-2, with TRBD1 matching 8 bases. The germline V gene encodes CDR1 SNHLY and CDR2 FYNNEI. This CDR3 comprises 13 residues. The V gene end was trimmed by 11 bases and the J gene end by 8 bases; junction bases not matched to a gene: 13. The CDR3 reads CASRQGRASGYTF. Written as DNA, the CDR3 is TGTGCCTCTAGACAGGGGCGGGCTTCCGGCTACACCTTC.

The chain has TRBV4-2 and TRBJ2-3; 11 bases are a match to TRBD2. J gave up 5 bases and V 6 bases, and 7 bases lay outside the gene matches. The germline V gene has CDR1 LGHNA and CDR2 YNFKEQ. This CDR3 is built from 15 residues. DNA of the CDR3: TGTGCCAGCAGTGACCTAGCGGGGGGAAGAGATACGCAGTATTTT. It codes for CASSDLAGGRDTQYF.